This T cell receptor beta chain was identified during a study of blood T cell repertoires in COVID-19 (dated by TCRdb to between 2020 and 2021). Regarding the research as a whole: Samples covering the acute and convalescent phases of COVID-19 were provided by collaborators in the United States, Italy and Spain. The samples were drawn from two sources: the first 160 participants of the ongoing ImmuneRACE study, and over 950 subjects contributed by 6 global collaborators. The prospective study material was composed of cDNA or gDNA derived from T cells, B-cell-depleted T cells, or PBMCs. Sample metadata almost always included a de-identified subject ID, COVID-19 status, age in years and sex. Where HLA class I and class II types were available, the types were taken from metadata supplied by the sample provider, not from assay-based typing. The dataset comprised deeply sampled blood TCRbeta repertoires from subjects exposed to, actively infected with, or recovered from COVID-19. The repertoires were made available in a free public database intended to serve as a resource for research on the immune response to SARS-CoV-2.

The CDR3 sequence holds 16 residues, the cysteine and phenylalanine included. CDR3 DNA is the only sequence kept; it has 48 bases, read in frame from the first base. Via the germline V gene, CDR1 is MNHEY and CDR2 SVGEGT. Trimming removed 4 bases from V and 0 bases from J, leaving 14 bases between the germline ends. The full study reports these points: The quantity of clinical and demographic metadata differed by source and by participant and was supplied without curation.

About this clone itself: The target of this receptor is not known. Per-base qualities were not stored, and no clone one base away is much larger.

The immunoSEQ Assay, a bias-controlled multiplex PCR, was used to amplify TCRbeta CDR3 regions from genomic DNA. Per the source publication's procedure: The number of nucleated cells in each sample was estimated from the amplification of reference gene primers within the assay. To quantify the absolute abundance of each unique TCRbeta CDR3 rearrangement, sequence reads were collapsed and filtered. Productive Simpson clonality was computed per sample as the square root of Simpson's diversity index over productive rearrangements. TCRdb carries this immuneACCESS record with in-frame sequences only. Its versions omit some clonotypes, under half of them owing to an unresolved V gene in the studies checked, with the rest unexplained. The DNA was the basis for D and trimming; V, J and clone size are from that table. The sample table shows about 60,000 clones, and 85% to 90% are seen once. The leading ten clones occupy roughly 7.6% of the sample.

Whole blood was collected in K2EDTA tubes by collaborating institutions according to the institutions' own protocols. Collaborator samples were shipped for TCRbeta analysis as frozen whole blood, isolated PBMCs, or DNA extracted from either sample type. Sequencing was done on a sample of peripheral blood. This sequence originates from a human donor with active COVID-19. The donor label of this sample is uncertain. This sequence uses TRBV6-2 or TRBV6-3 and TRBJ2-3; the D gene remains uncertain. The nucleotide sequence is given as TGTGCCAGCAGTTTGGGCAGCCTAAGTAGCACAGATACGCAGTATTTT. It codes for CASSLGSLSSTDTQYF.